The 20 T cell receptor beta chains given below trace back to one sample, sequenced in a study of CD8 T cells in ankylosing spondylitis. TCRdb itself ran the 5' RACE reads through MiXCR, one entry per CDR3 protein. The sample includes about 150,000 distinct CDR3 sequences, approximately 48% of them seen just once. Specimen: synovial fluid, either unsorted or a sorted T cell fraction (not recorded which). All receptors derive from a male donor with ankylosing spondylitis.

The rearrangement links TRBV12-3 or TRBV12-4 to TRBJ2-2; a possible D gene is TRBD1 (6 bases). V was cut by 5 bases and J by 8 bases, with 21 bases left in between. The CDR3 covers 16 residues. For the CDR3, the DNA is TGTGCCAGCAGTGGACAGTTACGCGGTGGGACAGGGGAGCTGTTTTTT. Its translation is CASSGQLRGGTGELFF.

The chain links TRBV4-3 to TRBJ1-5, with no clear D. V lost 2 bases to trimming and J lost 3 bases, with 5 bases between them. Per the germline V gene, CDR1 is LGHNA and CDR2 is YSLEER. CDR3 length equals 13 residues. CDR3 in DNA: TGCGCCAGCAGCCAATTCCTCAATCAGCCCCAGCATTTT. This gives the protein CASSQFLNQPQHF.

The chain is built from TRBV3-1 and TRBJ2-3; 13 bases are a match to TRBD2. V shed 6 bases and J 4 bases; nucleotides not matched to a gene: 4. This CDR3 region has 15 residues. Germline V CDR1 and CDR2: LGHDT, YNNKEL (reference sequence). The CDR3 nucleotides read TGTGCCAGCAGGACTAGCGGGAGGTCCGCAGATACGCAGTATTTT. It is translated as CASRTSGRSADTQYF.

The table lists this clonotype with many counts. The CDR3 DNA reads as TGTGCCAGCAGTTCCGAGACAGGGTTCACAGATACGCAGTATTTT. It codes for CASSSETGFTDTQYF. The genes are TRBV28 and TRBJ2-3, with 7 bases identical to TRBD1. Germline CDR1 is MDHEN and CDR2 is SYDVKM. The CDR3 has 15 residues. Germline trimming cut 4 bases from V and 2 bases from J; bases unmatched to any gene: 6.

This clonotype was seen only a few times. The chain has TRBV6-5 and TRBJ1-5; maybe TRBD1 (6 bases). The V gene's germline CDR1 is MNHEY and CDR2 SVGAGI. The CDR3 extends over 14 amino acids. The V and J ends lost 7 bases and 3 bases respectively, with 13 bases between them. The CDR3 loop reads CASITGPLNQPQHF. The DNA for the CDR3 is TGTGCCAGCATTACAGGGCCACTCAATCAGCCCCAGCATTTT.

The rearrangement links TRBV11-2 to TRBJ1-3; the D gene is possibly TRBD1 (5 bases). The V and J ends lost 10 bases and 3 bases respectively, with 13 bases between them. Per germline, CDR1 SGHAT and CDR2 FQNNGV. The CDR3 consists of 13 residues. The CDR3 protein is CATMGTYGNTIYF. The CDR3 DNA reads TGTGCCACCATGGGGACGTATGGAAACACCATATATTTT. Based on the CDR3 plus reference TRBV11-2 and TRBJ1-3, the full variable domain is EAGVAQSPRYKIIEKRQSVAFWCNPISGHATLYWYQQILGQGPKLLIQFQNNGVVDDSQLPKDRFSAERLKGVDSTLKIQPAKLEDSAVYLCATMGTYGNTIYFGEGSWLTVV.

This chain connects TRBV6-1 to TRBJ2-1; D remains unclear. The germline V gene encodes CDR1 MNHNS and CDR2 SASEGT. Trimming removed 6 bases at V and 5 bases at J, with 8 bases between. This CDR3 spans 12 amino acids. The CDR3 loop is CASSSGHNEQFF. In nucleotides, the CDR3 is TGTGCCAGCAGCTCAGGTCACAATGAGCAGTTCTTC.

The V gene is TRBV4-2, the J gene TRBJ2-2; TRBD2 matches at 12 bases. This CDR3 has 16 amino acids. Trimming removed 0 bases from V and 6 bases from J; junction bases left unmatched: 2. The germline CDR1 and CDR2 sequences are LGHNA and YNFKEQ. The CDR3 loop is CASSQETSGGAGELFF. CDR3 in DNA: TGTGCCAGCAGCCAAGAGACTAGCGGGGGCGCCGGGGAGCTGTTTTTT.

The CDR3 bases are TGTGCCAGCAGTTTACCAGGGACTGAAGCTTTCTTT. It is translated as CASSLPGTEAFF. V gene TRBV27 combines with J gene TRBJ1-1; possibly TRBD1 for D (5 bases). This CDR3 has 12 amino acids. Germline lookup yields CDR1 MNHEY and CDR2 SMNVEV (reference sequence). V gave up 2 bases and J gave up 5 bases, with 6 bases separating them.

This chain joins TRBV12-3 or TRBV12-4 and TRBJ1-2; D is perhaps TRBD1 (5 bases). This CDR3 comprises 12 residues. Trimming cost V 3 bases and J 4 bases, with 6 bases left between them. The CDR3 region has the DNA TGTGCCAGCAGTTTTGACAGCTATGGCTACACCTTC. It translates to CASSFDSYGYTF.

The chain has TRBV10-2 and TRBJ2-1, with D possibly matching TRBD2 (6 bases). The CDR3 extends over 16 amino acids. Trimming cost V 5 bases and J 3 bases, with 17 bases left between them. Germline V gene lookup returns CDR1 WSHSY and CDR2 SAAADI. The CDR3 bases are TGCGCCAGCAGTATACCCGAGAGCGGGCGCTACAATGAGCAGTTCTTC. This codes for CASSIPESGRYNEQFF.

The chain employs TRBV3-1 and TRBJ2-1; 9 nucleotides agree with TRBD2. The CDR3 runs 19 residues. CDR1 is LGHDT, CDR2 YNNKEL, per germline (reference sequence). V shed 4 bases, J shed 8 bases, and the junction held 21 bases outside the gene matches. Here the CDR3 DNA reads TGTGCCAGCAGCCTCGGACTAGCGAAAACCATAATATCAAGAGATGAGCAGTTCTTC. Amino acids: CASSLGLAKTIISRDEQFF.

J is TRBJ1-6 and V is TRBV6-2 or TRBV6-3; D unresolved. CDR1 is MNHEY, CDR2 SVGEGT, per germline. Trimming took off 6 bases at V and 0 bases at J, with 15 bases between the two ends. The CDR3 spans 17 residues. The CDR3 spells CASRSPRRSSYNSPLHF. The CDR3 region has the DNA TGTGCCAGCAGATCCCCGAGACGAAGCTCCTATAATTCACCCCTCCACTTT.

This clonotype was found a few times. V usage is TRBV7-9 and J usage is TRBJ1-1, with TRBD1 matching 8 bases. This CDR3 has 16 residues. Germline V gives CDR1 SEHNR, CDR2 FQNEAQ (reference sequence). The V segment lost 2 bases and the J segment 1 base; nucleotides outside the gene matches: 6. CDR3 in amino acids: CASSLRTQGANTEAFF. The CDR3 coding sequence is TGTGCCAGCAGCTTAAGGACCCAGGGGGCGAACACTGAAGCTTTCTTT.

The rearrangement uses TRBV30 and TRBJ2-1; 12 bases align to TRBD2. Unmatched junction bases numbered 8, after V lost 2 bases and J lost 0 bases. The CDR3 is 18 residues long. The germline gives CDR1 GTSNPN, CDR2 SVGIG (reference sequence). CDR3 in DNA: TGTGCCTGGAGTATCACTAGCGGGGGGCCGTTCTCCTACAATGAGCAGTTCTTC. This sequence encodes CAWSITSGGPFSYNEQFF.

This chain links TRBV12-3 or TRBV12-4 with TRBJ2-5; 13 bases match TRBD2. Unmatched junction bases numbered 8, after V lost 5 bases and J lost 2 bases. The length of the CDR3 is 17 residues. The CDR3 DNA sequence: TGTGCCAGCAGTCGCGGACTAGCGGGAGACCTTCAAGAGACCCAGTACTTC. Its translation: CASSRGLAGDLQETQYF.

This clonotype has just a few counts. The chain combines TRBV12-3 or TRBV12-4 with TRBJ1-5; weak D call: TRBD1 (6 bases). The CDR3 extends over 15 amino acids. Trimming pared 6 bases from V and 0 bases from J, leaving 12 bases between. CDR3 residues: CASSHGTISNQPQHF. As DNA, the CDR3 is TGTGCCAGCAGCCACGGGACAATTAGCAATCAGCCCCAGCATTTT.

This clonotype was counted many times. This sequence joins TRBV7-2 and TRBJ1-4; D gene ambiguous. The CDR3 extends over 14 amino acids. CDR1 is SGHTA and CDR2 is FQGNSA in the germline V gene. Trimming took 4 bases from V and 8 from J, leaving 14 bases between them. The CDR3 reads CASSSDPGWEKLFF. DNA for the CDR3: TGTGCCAGCAGCTCAGACCCCGGATGGGAAAAACTGTTTTTT.

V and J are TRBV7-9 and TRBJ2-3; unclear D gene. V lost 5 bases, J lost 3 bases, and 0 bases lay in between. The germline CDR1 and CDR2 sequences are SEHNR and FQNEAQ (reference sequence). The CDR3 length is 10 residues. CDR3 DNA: TGTGCCAGCAGCACAGATACGCAGTATTTT. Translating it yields CASSTDTQYF.

The CDR3 nucleotides are TGTGCCAGCAGCCCCCTAGCGGGGGGGCCCTCGGTTTACAATGAGCAGTTCTTC. Translated: CASSPLAGGPSVYNEQFF. J is TRBJ2-1 and V is TRBV11-2; TRBD2 agrees at 12 bases. The V and J ends lost 5 bases and 4 bases, in that order; junction bases with no gene match: 12. The germline CDR1 and CDR2 sequences are SGHAT and FQNNGV. CDR3 length: 18 amino acids.